The subject of this entry is one T cell receptor (beta chain). Antigen unknown. One end of the junction does not line up with germline, which may come from a read error. The sample comes from a study of T cells after yellow fever vaccination. Whole-study context: Researchers used SMART-Seq v4 Ultra Low Input to prepare fractions that had low cell numbers.

The study made its TCR cDNA through 5'RACE template switching. That step introduced a universal primer site along with UMIs. TCRdb re-derived calls from the 5' RACE reads in MiXCR, one entry per CDR3 protein. The data show roughly 500,000 distinct CDR3 sequences, with 15% to 20% seen just once and around 15% held by the top ten. Germline CDR1 and CDR2: SGHTA and FQGNSA. The CDR3 contains 15 residues. General study findings and limits: It was a small share of clonotypes that appeared in both CD4 and CD8 compartments. Weaker overall, the secondary response nonetheless peaked faster (day 5 versus 15).

Here the sequenced sample was PBMCs, taken 15 days after the yellow fever booster vaccination. This clonotype was sampled from a young man who received the YFV17D yellow fever vaccine. The J gene is TRBJ2-7, the V gene TRBV7-2; 9 positions match TRBD2. As DNA, the CDR3 is TGTGCCAGCAGCTTAGAACTAGCGGGTGTTTACGGGCAGTACTTC. Protein: CASSLELAGVYGQYF.